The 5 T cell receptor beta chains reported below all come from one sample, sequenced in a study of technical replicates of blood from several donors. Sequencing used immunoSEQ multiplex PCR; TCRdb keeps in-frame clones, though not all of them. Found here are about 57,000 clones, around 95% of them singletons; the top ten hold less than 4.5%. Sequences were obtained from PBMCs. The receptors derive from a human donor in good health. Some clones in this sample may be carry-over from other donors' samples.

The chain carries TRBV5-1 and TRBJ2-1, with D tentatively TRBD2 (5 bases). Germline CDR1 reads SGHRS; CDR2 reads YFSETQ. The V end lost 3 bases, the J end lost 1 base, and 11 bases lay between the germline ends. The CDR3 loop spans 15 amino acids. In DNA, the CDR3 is TGCGCCAGCAGCTCGGCGGGTCCATCCTACAATGAGCAGTTCTTC. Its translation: CASSSAGPSYNEQFF.

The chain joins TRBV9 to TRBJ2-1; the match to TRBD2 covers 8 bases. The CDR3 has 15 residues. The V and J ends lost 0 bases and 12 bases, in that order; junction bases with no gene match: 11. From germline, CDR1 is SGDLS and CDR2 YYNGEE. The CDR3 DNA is TGTGCCAGCAGCGTAGATGCGGGGGGATACTCTTCGCAGTTCTTC. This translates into CASSVDAGGYSSQFF.

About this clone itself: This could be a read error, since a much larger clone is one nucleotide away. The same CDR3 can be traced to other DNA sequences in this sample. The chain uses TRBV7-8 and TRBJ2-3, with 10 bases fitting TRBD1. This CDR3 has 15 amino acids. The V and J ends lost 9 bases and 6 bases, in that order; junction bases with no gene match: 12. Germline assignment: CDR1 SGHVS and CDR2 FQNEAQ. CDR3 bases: TGTGCCAGTGCCTCGGGACAGGGGCGGGTGGATACGCAGTATTTT. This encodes CASASGQGRVDTQYF. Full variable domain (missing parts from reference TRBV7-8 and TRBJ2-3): GAGVSQSPRYKVAKRGQDVALRCDPISGHVSLFWYQQALGQGPEFLTYFQNEAQLDKSGLPSDRFFAERPEGSVSTLKIQRTQQEDSAVYLCASASGQGRVDTQYFGPGTRLTVL.

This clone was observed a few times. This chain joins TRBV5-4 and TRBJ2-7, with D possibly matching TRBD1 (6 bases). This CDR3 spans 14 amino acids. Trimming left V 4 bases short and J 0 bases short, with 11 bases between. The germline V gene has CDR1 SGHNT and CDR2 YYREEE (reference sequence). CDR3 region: CASSPGQRSYEQYF. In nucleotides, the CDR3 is TGTGCCAGCAGCCCCGGACAGCGCTCCTACGAGCAGTACTTC.

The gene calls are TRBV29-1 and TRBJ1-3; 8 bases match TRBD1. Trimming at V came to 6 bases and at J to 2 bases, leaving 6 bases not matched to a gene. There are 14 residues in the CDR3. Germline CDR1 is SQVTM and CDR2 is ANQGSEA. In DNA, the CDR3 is TGCAGCGTCGGATCGACAGGGGCTGGAAACACCATATATTTT. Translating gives CSVGSTGAGNTIYF.